This TCR beta chain was identified during a study of human T cells and chemical hapten exposure. This CDR3 spans 15 amino acids. The ends lost 4 bases at V and 3 bases at J; junction bases unmatched: 7. TCRdb reanalysed the RACE reads using MiXCR and keeps one entry per CDR3 protein. The data contain tens of thousands of distinct CDR3 sequences, about 11% of them singletons. This clonotype came up a few times. Time point of the sample: patch test 1, 2 weeks after DPC sensitization. Treatment described: therapeutic diphenylcyclopropenone sensitization with weekly scalp DPC. This receptor was obtained from a woman aged 45 to 65 with alopecia areata. Some clones in this sample may be carry-over from other donors' samples. J is TRBJ2-1 and V is TRBV5-3, with 7 bases lining up with TRBD1. TRBV5-3 is designated an ORF whose function remains uncertain. The specimen was whole blood, collected in connection with sensitization to the hapten diphenylcyclopropenone (DPC). The CDR3 nucleotides read TGTGCCAGAAGCGTGGGACAGAAGGTCTACAATGAGCAGTTCTTC. It yields the protein CARSVGQKVYNEQFF.